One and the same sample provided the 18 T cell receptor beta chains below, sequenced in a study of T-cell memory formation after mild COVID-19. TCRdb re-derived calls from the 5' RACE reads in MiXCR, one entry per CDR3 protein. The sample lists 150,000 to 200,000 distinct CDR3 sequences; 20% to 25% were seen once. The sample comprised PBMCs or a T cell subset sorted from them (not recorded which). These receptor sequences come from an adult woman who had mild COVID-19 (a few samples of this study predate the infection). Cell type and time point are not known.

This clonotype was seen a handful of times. This CDR3 reads CASSQVTGGLEAFF. CDR3 nucleotides: TGCGCCAGCAGCCAAGTGACAGGCGGGCTTGAAGCTTTCTTT. This chain connects TRBV4-1 to TRBJ1-1; D is perhaps TRBD1 (6 bases). Trimming removed 1 base from V and 7 bases from J, with 13 bases in between. The CDR3 length is 14 residues. The germline V gene encodes CDR1 MGHRA and CDR2 YSYEKL.

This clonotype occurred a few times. CDR3 sequence (DNA): TGTGCCAGCAGCTTAGATGAGGGATACGGCACTGAAGCTTTCTTT. As protein: CASSLDEGYGTEAFF. This sequence joins TRBV7-9 and TRBJ1-1; D unresolved. Germline V lookup: CDR1 SEHNR, CDR2 FQNEAQ (reference sequence). This CDR3 spans 15 amino acids. Trimming removed 1 base at V and 4 bases at J, with 13 bases between.

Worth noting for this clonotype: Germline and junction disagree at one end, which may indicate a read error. The CDR3 is CASSLGEGLYERYF. As DNA, the CDR3 is TGCGCCAGCAGCTTGGGTGAGGGCCTATACGAGCGGTACTTC. J is TRBJ2-7 and V is TRBV5-1; the D gene is possibly TRBD2 (5 bases). CDR1 is SGHRS, CDR2 YFSETQ, per germline. The length of the CDR3 is 14 residues.

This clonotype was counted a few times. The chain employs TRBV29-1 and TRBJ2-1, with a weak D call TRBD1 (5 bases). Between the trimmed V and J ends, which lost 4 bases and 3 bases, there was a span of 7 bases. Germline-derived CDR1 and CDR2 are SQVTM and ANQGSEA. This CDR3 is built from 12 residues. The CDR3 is CSVVQVYNEQFF. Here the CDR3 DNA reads TGCAGCGTTGTACAGGTCTACAATGAGCAGTTCTTC.

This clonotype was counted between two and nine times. CDR3 loop: CASSFYPEDRGYTF. CDR3 bases: TGCGCCAGCAGCTTTTACCCCGAAGACCGAGGCTACACCTTC. The chain employs TRBV5-1 and TRBJ1-2; no clear D. Trimming left V 2 bases short and J 8 bases short, with 16 bases between. Germline CDR1 reads SGHRS; CDR2 reads YFSETQ. This CDR3 is built from 14 residues.

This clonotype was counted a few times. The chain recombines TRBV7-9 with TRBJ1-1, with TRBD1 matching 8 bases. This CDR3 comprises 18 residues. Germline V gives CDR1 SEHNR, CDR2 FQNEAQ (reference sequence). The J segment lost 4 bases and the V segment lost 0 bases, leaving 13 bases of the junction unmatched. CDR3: CASSLALRGQGGSTEAFF. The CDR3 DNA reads TGTGCCAGCAGCTTAGCCCTTCGTGGACAGGGCGGTAGCACTGAAGCTTTCTTT. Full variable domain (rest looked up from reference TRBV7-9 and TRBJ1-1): DTGVSQNPRHKITKRGQNVTFRCDPISEHNRLYWYRQTLGQGPEFLTYFQNEAQLEKSRLLSDRFSAERPKGSFSTLEIQRTEQGDSAMYLCASSLALRGQGGSTEAFFGQGTRLTVV.

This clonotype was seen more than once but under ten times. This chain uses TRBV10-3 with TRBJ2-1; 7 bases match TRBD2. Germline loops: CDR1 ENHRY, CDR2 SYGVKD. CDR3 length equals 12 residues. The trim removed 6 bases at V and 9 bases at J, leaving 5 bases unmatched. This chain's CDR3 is CAIRGEGTEQFF. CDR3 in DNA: TGTGCCATCAGGGGGGAGGGGACTGAGCAGTTCTTC.

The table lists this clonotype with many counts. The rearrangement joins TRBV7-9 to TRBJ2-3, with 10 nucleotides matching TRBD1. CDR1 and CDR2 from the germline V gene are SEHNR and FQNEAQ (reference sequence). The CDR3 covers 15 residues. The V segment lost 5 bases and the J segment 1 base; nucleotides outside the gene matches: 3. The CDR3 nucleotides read TGTGCCAGCAGCCCCGGGACAGGGGGCACAGATACGCAGTATTTT. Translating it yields CASSPGTGGTDTQYF.

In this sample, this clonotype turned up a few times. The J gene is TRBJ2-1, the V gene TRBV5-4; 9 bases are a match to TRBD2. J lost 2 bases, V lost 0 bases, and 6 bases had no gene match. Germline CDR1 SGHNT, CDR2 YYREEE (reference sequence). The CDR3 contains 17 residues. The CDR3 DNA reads TGTGCCAGCAGCTTGGAATTAGCGGGGGCGGCCTACAATGAGCAGTTCTTC. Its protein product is CASSLELAGAAYNEQFF.

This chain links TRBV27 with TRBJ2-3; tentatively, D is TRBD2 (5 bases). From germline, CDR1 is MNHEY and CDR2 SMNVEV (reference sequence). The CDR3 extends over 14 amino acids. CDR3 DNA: TGTGCTGCCTATACACGGGAAATGACAGATACGCAGTATTTT. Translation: CAAYTREMTDTQYF.

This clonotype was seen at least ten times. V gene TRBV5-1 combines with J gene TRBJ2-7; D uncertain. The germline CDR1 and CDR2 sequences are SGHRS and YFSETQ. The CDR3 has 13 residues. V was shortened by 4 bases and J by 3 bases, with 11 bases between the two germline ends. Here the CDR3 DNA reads TGCGCCAGCAGCATCGGACGGAGCTACGAGCAGTACTTC. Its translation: CASSIGRSYEQYF.

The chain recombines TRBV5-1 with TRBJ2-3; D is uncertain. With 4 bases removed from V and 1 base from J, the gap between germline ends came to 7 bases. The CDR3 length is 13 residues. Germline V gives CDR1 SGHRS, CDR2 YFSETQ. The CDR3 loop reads CASSPDRTDTQYF. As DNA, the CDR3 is TGCGCCAGCAGCCCCGACCGCACAGATACGCAGTATTTT.

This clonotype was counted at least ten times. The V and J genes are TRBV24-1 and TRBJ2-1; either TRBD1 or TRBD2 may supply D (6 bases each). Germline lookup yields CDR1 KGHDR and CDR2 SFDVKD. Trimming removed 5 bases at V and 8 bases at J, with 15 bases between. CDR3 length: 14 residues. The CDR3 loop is CATSGHREVDEQFF. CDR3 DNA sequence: TGTGCCACCAGTGGGCACAGGGAGGTCGATGAGCAGTTCTTC.

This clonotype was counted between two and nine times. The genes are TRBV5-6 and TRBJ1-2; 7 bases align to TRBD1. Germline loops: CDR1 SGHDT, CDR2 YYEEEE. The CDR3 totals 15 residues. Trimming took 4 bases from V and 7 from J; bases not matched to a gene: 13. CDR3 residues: CASSAVTGEVGGYTF. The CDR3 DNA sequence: TGTGCCAGCAGCGCAGTTACAGGGGAAGTCGGTGGCTACACCTTC.

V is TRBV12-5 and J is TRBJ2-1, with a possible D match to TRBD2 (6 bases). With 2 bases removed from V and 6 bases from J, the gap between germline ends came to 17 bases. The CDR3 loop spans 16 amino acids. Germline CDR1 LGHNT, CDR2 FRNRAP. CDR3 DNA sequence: TGTGCTAGTGGTTTGACCACGGGACTTGTAGGCAATGAGCAGTTCTTC. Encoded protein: CASGLTTGLVGNEQFF.

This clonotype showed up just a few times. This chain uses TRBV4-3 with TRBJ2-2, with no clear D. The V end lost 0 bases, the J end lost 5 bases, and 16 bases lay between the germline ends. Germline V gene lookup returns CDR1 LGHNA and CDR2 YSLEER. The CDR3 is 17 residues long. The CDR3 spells CASSQDWRWGSTGELFF. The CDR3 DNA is TGCGCCAGCAGCCAAGATTGGAGATGGGGTAGTACCGGGGAGCTGTTTTTT.

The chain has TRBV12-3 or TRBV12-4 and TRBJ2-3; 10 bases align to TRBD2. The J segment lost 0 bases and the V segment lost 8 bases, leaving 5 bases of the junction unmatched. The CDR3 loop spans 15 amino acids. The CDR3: CASGELAGSTDTQYF. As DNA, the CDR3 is TGTGCCAGCGGTGAACTAGCGGGGAGCACAGATACGCAGTATTTT.

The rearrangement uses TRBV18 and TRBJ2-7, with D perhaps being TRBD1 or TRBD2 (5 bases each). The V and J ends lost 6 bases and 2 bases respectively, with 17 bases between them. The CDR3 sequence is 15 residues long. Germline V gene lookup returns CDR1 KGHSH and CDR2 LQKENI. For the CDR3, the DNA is TGTGCCAGCTCGCAAGACCTCCGAGGGGCCTACGAGCAGTACTTC. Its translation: CASSQDLRGAYEQYF.